This paragraph covers one T cell receptor beta chain sequence. Its antigen is as yet unknown. Naive CD8 cells lacked CD45RO, underwent positive selection for CCR7 and left out terminally differentiated effector memory CD45RA+ cells. This sample was taken from a study of shared clonotypes between healthy human individuals. Study-wide context: Ranging from 18 to 49 in age, donors were two women and a few men. Each donor had three CD4 naive, three CD4 memory, two CD8 naive and one CD8 memory plate.

Study findings and constraints: Clonotype sharing among donors was expected to depend on sequencing depth. The sharing of 5% to 6.5% of naive CD4 clonotypes was seen across a handful of donors.

The CDR3 sequence is 17 residues long. V lost 4 bases to trimming and J lost 3 bases; unmatched junction nucleotides: 12. The V gene's germline CDR1 is SEHNR and CDR2 FQNEAQ (reference sequence). TCRdb's table, derived via immunoSEQ multiplex PCR, lists solely in-frame clones and lacks some. The profile covers around 600,000 clones, with approximately 95% appearing a single time and approximately 0.11% taken by the ten largest. The V call is TRBV7-9, the J call TRBJ2-1; 7 nucleotides agree with TRBD1. This clonotype was sampled from a woman aged 30 to 39 in good health. The sequenced material came from naive CD8+ T cells sorted from blood. The CDR3 sequence is CASSYRVDRVVYNEQFF. DNA for the CDR3: TGTGCCAGCAGCTACCGGGTCGACAGGGTAGTCTACAATGAGCAGTTCTTC.